A single TCR beta chain is shown here with its context. The same CDR3 can be traced to other DNA sequences in this sample. This specimen belongs to a study of blood T cell repertoires in COVID-19. On the study more broadly: Specimens from acute and convalescent COVID-19 originated in the United States, Italy and Spain. PBMCs, B-cell-depleted T cells, or T cells provided the cDNA or gDNA that made up the material.

A Seattle source enrolled patients during active infection and followed them longitudinally. Original data processing: Using reference gene primer amplification, nucleated cell counts were estimated. Method: immunoSEQ multiplex PCR; TCRdb's copy keeps in-frame clones and lacks some. From that table come the V and J calls and clone size; the DNA was used to work out D and trimming. The data contain hundreds of thousands of clones, 85% to 90% of them singletons. CDR1 and CDR2 from the germline V gene are WSHSY and SAAADI. The CDR3 covers 12 residues. Trimming stripped 2 bases from V and 2 bases from J, with 3 bases between.

Sample: peripheral blood. This sequence was found in a woman in her fifties or sixties with COVID-19, enrolled during active disease. This rearrangement joins TRBV10-2 to TRBJ1-2; D is ambiguous. The CDR3 bases are TGCGCCAGCAGTGAGCTCAACTATGGCTACACCTTC. Translating it yields CASSELNYGYTF.